The 15 T cell receptor beta chains presented below share a single source sample, sequenced in a study of cytomegalovirus exposure and HLA in healthy donors. Clones were read by immunoSEQ multiplex PCR, and TCRdb kept only the in-frame ones, dropping some. The data contain over 200,000 clones, approximately 83% of them seen just once; the ten biggest clones take up over 13%. The sample consisted of PBMCs. Receptors were obtained from a woman aged 30 to 39 in good health and CMV-seropositive.

This clone occurred a few times. The V call is TRBV28, the J call TRBJ1-2; TRBD1 matches at 7 bases. CDR3 length: 16 amino acids. After removal of 3 bases from V and 2 bases from J, the junction contained 9 bases not matched to a gene. The germline V gene encodes CDR1 MDHEN and CDR2 SYDVKM. The CDR3 DNA follows: TGTGCCAGCAGTTTGAAGTTGAGGGGGCCCAACTATGGCTACACCTTC. This gives the protein CASSLKLRGPNYGYTF.

The rearrangement links TRBV6-5 to TRBJ1-1, with a weak D call TRBD1 (5 bases). The V end was cut by 7 bases, the J end by 7 bases, with 16 bases between. CDR1 and CDR2 (germline): MNHEY, SVGAGI. The CDR3 loop spans 13 amino acids. CDR3 sequence: CASTRGLGDEAFF. The CDR3 nucleotides read TGTGCCAGCACCCGAGGTTTAGGGGATGAAGCTTTCTTT.

DNA for the CDR3: TGTGCCTGGAGGACCGGGACAGGGATTTATGGCTACACCTTC. The encoded protein is CAWRTGTGIYGYTF. V is TRBV30 and J is TRBJ1-2; 9 bases agree with TRBD1. The CDR3 has 14 amino acids. Germline trimming cut 3 bases from V and 5 bases from J; bases unmatched to any gene: 7. The germline gives CDR1 GTSNPN, CDR2 SVGIG (reference sequence).

The J gene is TRBJ2-2, the V gene TRBV4-3; 9 nucleotides line up with TRBD2. Germline values: CDR1 LGHNA, CDR2 YSLEER. The J segment lost 0 bases and the V segment lost 1 base, leaving 3 bases of the junction unmatched. There are 17 residues in the CDR3. The CDR3 nucleotides read TGCGCCAGCAGCCAAGCCCTAGCGGGGACGAACACCGGGGAGCTGTTTTTT. Its translation is CASSQALAGTNTGELFF.

The gene calls are TRBV30 and TRBJ2-2, with a weak D call TRBD1 (5 bases). Germline CDR1 reads GTSNPN; CDR2 reads SVGIG (reference sequence). Trimming stripped 1 base from V and 9 bases from J, with 18 bases between. The CDR3 is 15 residues long. The CDR3 loop reads CAWSDRSIGHRELFF. DNA for the CDR3: TGTGCCTGGAGTGACAGGTCCATCGGTCATAGGGAGCTGTTTTTT.

The chain couples TRBV6-4 to TRBJ2-6; D remains ambiguous. With 2 bases removed from V and 2 bases from J, the gap between germline ends came to 7 bases. Germline V gene lookup returns CDR1 MRHNA and CDR2 SNTAGT. This CDR3 contains 15 residues. The CDR3 sequence is CASSDPSTGANVLTF. The CDR3 DNA follows: TGTGCCAGCAGTGACCCCTCTACTGGGGCCAACGTCCTGACTTTC.

The chain employs TRBV27 and TRBJ2-2; D is unclear. Trimming took off 8 bases at V and 0 bases at J, with 10 bases between the two ends. CDR1 and CDR2 from the germline V gene are MNHEY and SMNVEV (reference sequence). The CDR3 covers 14 residues. DNA for the CDR3: TGTGCCAGCCGGCCCTGGCCGAACACCGGGGAGCTGTTTTTT. It encodes CASRPWPNTGELFF.

This clone has a handful of counts. This sequence joins TRBV5-1 and TRBJ2-2; no clear D gene. The CDR3 runs to 12 residues. Germline loops: CDR1 SGHRS, CDR2 YFSETQ. Trimming shortened V by 5 bases and J by 6 bases, and 8 bases separated the two germline ends. In DNA, the CDR3 is TGCGCCAGCAGAATGCGACCCGGGGAGCTGTTTTTT. Its protein product is CASRMRPGELFF.

The V gene is TRBV7-9, the J gene TRBJ1-1; D perhaps matches TRBD1 (5 bases). Germline V CDR1 and CDR2: SEHNR, FQNEAQ (reference sequence). V was clipped by 5 bases and J by 1 base, with 8 bases between them. The CDR3 length is 13 residues. The CDR3 region has the DNA TGTGCCAGCAGCCCGACAGCGAACACTGAAGCTTTCTTT. Protein sequence: CASSPTANTEAFF.

On this clone: Other DNA sequences in the sample encode the same CDR3. V and J are TRBV27 and TRBJ1-1; no definite D call. Germline CDR1 and CDR2: MNHEY and SMNVEV (reference sequence). This CDR3 region has 13 residues. The germline V and J ends were trimmed by 6 bases and 2 bases, with 10 bases remaining between them. CDR3 in amino acids: CASSLDRNTEAFF. In nucleotides, the CDR3 is TGTGCCAGCAGCCTGGATAGAAACACTGAAGCTTTCTTT.

This sequence joins TRBV5-6 and TRBJ2-7; no definite D call. V was pared by 1 base and J by 4 bases, with 15 bases between. CDR3 length: 15 amino acids. The germline CDR1 and CDR2 sequences are SGHDT and YYEEEE. The CDR3 region has the DNA TGTGCCAGCAGCTTGCGGTCTCCCTCAAGGTACGAGCAGTACTTC. Residues: CASSLRSPSRYEQYF.

V is TRBV2 and J is TRBJ1-5; no firm D call. Trimming removed 4 bases from V and 4 bases from J, with 11 bases in between. Germline V lookup: CDR1 SNHLY, CDR2 FYNNEI. The CDR3 has 14 amino acids. The CDR3 region is CASSVGNPNQPQHF. CDR3 nucleotides: TGTGCCAGCAGTGTCGGGAACCCAAATCAGCCCCAGCATTTT.

V gene TRBV2 combines with J gene TRBJ2-7, with TRBD1 matching 8 bases. This CDR3 has 12 amino acids. V lost 11 bases and J lost 6; bases outside the gene matches: 9. Germline lookup yields CDR1 SNHLY and CDR2 FYNNEI. The CDR3 spells CAGRPQGAEQYF. CDR3 nucleotide sequence: TGTGCCGGCCGACCGCAGGGGGCCGAGCAGTACTTC. The full variable domain, its missing parts supplied by reference TRBV2 and TRBJ2-7, is EPEVTQTPSHQVTQMGQEVILRCVPISNHLYFYWYRQILGQKVEFLVSFYNNEISEKSEIFDDQFSVERPDGSNFTLKIRSTKLEDSAMYFCAGRPQGAEQYFGPGTRLTVT.

The J gene is TRBJ2-7, the V gene TRBV6-1, with TRBD2 identical over 13 bases. Losses at the gene ends were 6 bases for V and 2 bases for J; bases not matched to a gene: 1. The CDR3 runs 14 residues. Germline V gene lookup returns CDR1 MNHNS and CDR2 SASEGT. The CDR3, as DNA: TGTGCCAGCAGAGGGACTAGCGGGACCTACGAGCAGTACTTC. Its protein product is CASRGTSGTYEQYF.

Comments on this clone: Other DNA sequences in this sample translate to the same CDR3. The chain is built from TRBV2 and TRBJ1-1; D call uncertain. V shed 7 bases and J shed 0 bases, with 9 bases lying between them. This CDR3 has 13 amino acids. Germline V lookup: CDR1 SNHLY, CDR2 FYNNEI. The CDR3, as DNA: TGTGCCAGCAAAGGGCAGATGAACACTGAAGCTTTCTTT. This encodes CASKGQMNTEAFF.